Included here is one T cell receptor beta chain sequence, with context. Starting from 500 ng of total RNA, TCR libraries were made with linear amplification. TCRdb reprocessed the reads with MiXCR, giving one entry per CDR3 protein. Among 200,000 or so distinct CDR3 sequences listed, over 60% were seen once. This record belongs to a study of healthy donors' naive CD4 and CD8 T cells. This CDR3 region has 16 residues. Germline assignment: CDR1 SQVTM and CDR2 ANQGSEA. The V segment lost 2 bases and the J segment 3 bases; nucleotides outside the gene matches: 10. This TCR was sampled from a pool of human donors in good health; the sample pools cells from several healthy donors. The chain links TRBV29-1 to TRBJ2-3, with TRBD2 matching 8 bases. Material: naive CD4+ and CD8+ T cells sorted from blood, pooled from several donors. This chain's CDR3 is CSVEMGEREITDTQYF. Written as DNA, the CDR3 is TGCAGCGTTGAAATGGGAGAGCGGGAGATTACAGATACGCAGTATTTT.